The 4 T cell receptor beta chains given below trace back to one sample, sequenced in a study of human T cells and chemical hapten exposure. One entry per CDR3 protein results from TCRdb running MiXCR on the 5' RACE reads. This table holds approximately 80,000 distinct CDR3 sequences, about a sixth found once. The template was total RNA from unfractionated whole blood. These receptors came from a female donor in good health.

The genes are TRBV10-3 and TRBJ2-6; D is ambiguous. The CDR3 is made up of 14 amino acids. The V end was cut by 6 bases, the J end by 0 bases, with 6 bases between. The germline CDR1 and CDR2 sequences are ENHRY and SYGVKD. The CDR3 loop is CAIRGDSGANVLTF. As DNA, the CDR3 is TGTGCCATCAGAGGAGACTCTGGGGCCAACGTCCTGACTTTC.

The chain is built from TRBV29-1 and TRBJ1-1, with 7 positions matching TRBD1. The CDR3 is 13 residues long. Unmatched junction bases numbered 3, after V lost 5 bases and J lost 0 bases. CDR1 SQVTM and CDR2 ANQGSEA come from the germline V gene. The CDR3 reads CSVRQGMNTEAFF. The CDR3 nucleotides are TGCAGCGTTAGACAGGGCATGAACACTGAAGCTTTCTTT.

V and J are TRBV20-1 and TRBJ1-1; no firm D call. V was clipped by 3 bases and J by 0 bases, with 8 bases between them. The CDR3 has 13 residues. The germline V gene encodes CDR1 DFQATT and CDR2 SNEGSKA (reference sequence). The CDR3 is CSASELLNTEAFF. The CDR3 DNA sequence: TGCAGTGCTAGCGAACTCCTGAACACTGAAGCTTTCTTT.

This clonotype was counted between two and nine times. The V gene is TRBV29-1, the J gene TRBJ2-5; D is undetermined. Per the germline V gene, CDR1 is SQVTM and CDR2 is ANQGSEA. V lost 7 bases and J 0 bases, leaving 12 bases between the germline ends. This CDR3 contains 13 residues. The CDR3 region is CSAVVSDQETQYF. CDR3 DNA: TGCAGCGCCGTGGTCAGCGACCAAGAGACCCAGTACTTC.